This TCR beta chain was observed in a study of blood T cells in healthy people across ages. Overall study findings and caveats: TCR beta diversity was tightly associated with the proportion of naive T cells.

Primers used in a second PCR of about 7 to 12 cycles were a sample-barcoded 5' primer and a J-beta primer mix. The template-switch adaptor was a 5' adaptor with 12 random nucleotides. It tagged each cDNA molecule. TCRdb itself ran the 5' RACE reads through MiXCR, one entry per CDR3 protein. This sample yields about 570,000 distinct CDR3 sequences, of which roughly a quarter are seen a single time; roughly 18% belongs to the top ten. The V gene's germline CDR1 is LGHNA and CDR2 YNFKEQ. This CDR3 contains 17 residues. Peripheral blood from each donor was collected in a volume of roughly 9.2 milliliters. RNA extraction gave at least 5 micrograms of total RNA per sample. This clonotype was recorded a few times. Its target is not known. At one end, the junction sequence differs from germline, possibly due to a read error.

The clonotype comes from a woman aged 70-85 years in good health. The chain carries TRBV4-2 and TRBJ2-5; TRBD2 aligns across 14 bases. The sequenced material came from blood. CDR3 nucleotide sequence: TGTGCCAGCAGCCGCGGACTAGCGGGGGGAGCACAAGAGGCCCAGTACTTC. This gives the protein CASSRGLAGGAQEAQYF.